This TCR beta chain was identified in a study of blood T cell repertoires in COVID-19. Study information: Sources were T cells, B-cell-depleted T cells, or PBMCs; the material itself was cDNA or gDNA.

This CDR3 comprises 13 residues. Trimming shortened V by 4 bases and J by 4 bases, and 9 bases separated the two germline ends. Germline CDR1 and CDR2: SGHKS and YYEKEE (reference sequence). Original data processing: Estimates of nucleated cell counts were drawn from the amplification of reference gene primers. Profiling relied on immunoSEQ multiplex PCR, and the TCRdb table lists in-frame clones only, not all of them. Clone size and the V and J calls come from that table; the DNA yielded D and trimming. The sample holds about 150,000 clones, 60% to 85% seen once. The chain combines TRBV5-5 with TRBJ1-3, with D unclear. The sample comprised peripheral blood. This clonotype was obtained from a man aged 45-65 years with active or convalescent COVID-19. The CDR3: CASSPNSGNTIYF. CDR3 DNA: TGTGCCAGCAGCCCTAATTCCGGAAACACCATATATTTT.